The present T cell receptor (beta chain) was sequenced within a study of neoadjuvant nivolumab and ipilimumab in lung cancer. Data came from immunoSEQ multiplex PCR; TCRdb stores just in-frame clones and leaves some out. This sample has approximately 40,000 clones, with 89% found just once. From germline, CDR1 is SGHTS and CDR2 YDEGEE. This CDR3 has 15 amino acids. Trimming removed 6 bases at V and 3 bases at J, with 17 bases between. The material sequenced was peripheral blood, taken before neoadjuvant nivolumab, alone or with ipilimumab. This sequence joins TRBV5-8 and TRBJ2-3, with a tentative D call TRBD2 (5 bases). The sequence was obtained from an adult with non-small cell lung cancer. The CDR3 DNA follows: TGTGCCAGCACGAGTCCCCGGAGGTTGACAGATACGCAGTATTTT. Protein sequence: CASTSPRRLTDTQYF. Full variable domain (remainder filled in from reference TRBV5-8 and TRBJ2-3): EAGVTQSPTHLIKTRGQQATLRCSPISGHTSVYWYQQALGLGLQFLLWYDEGEERNRGNFPPRFSGRQFPNYSSELNVNALELEDSALYLCASTSPRRLTDTQYFGPGTRLTVL.